The rows below give T cell receptor beta chains drawn from one sample of a study of siplizumab effects on memory and regulatory T cells. Produced via immunoSEQ multiplex PCR; TCRdb's table is partial and in-frame only. The data show some 97,000 clones, 94% seen once. Specimen: non-Treg CD4+ T cells sorted from blood. The receptor set was obtained from a human donor in good health. Each CDR3 is given with its conserved first and last residue. D genes are given only for firm matches. Only part of the rows carry a size: once, few, many, or a class if the clone is expanded.

j_gene	abundance	d_gene	v_gene	CDR3aa	CDR3nt
TRBJ2-2	-	-	TRBV19	CASTKTTNTGELFF	TGTGCCAGTACTAAGACAACGAACACCGGGGAGCTGTTTTTT
TRBJ2-1	-	TRBD1	TRBV5-1	CASSSRPGQGAYNEQFF	TGCGCCAGCAGCTCACGACCGGGACAGGGGGCTTACAATGAGCAGTTCTTC
TRBJ2-2	-	-	TRBV7-2	CASSFQSNTGELFF	TGTGCCAGCAGCTTCCAGTCGAACACCGGGGAGCTGTTTTTT
TRBJ2-4	-	TRBD2	TRBV11-1	CASSLGAGVKVKNIQYF	TGTGCCAGCAGCTTAGGGGCGGGAGTAAAGGTCAAAAACATTCAGTACTTC
TRBJ2-5	-	-	TRBV21-1	CASSKKGGRDRESETQYF	TGTGCCAGCAGCAAAAAGGGAGGTAGGGATCGGGAGTCGGAGACCCAGTACTTC
TRBJ2-7	once	TRBD1	TRBV7-3	CASSLYRGPISYEQYF	TGTGCCAGCAGCTTATACAGGGGGCCCATTTCCTACGAGCAGTACTTC
TRBJ1-1	-	TRBD1	TRBV10-2	CASSPSRTGNTEAFF	TGCGCCAGCAGTCCATCCAGGACAGGGAACACTGAAGCTTTCTTT
TRBJ2-6	-	-	TRBV18	CASSPLDSFRAGANVLTF	TGTGCCAGCTCACCATTGGACAGTTTTCGTGCTGGGGCCAACGTCCTGACTTTC
TRBJ1-1	-	-	TRBV6-5	CASSFSANTEAFF	TGTGCCAGCAGTTTCTCGGCCAACACTGAAGCTTTCTTT
TRBJ2-7	few	TRBD2	TRBV7-9	CASSLSSGNSYEQYF	TGTGCCAGCAGCTTGTCTAGCGGGAATTCCTACGAGCAGTACTTC
TRBJ2-3	-	TRBD2	TRBV19	CASKGIDHSGVRNTQYF	TGTGCCAGTAAAGGGATAGATCATAGCGGGGTTCGCAATACGCAGTATTTT
TRBJ2-1	-	TRBD2	TRBV5-6	CASSLVAGHLTNEQFF	TGTGCCAGCAGCTTGGTAGCGGGACACCTGACCAATGAGCAGTTCTTC
TRBJ2-3	-	-	TRBV14	CASSFRLETGTDTQYF	TGTGCCAGCAGCTTCCGGCTAGAAACCGGTACAGATACGCAGTATTTT
TRBJ2-3	-	-	TRBV10-1	CASRSSAGGTQYF	TGCGCCAGCAGATCCAGCGCCGGTGGTACGCAGTATTTT
TRBJ2-5	-	-	TRBV11-2	CASSFGAQETQYF	TGTGCCAGCAGCTTCGGGGCGCAAGAGACCCAGTACTTC
TRBJ1-2	-	TRBD1	TRBV28	CASSLSRGYYGYTF	TGTGCCAGCAGTTTAAGCAGGGGGTACTATGGCTACACCTTC
TRBJ1-2	-	TRBD1	TRBV6-6	CASRPGQGMFGYTF	TGTGCCAGCAGACCAGGACAGGGGATGTTTGGCTACACCTTC
TRBJ1-1	-	-	TRBV29-1	CSVEDHYLSGWRNTEAFF	TGCAGCGTTGAAGATCATTATCTCTCTGGGTGGCGGAACACTGAAGCTTTCTTT